Following are 30 T cell receptor beta chains from one sample sequenced in a study of blood T cell repertoires in COVID-19. Method: immunoSEQ multiplex PCR; TCRdb's copy keeps in-frame clones and lacks some. The sample includes about 260,000 clones, roughly 83% of them seen just once. The sequenced sample was PBMCs or T cells enriched from blood (not recorded which). All receptors come from a woman aged 45 to 65 who had recovered from COVID-19.

The V and J genes are TRBV16 and TRBJ1-2; the D is unclear. Trimming shortened V by 0 bases and J by 4 bases, and 12 bases separated the two germline ends. There are 15 residues in the CDR3. Germline V lookup: CDR1 KGHSY, CDR2 FQNENV. CDR3 DNA: TGTGCCAGCAGCCAATCGCACGCCGCGCTCTATGGCTACACCTTC. Translation gives CASSQSHAALYGYTF.

The chain has TRBV10-3 and TRBJ2-7, with a possible D match to TRBD1 (6 bases). The ends were cut back, 4 bases at V and 7 bases at J, with 14 bases in the middle. Germline lookup yields CDR1 ENHRY and CDR2 SYGVKD. The CDR3 is made up of 13 amino acids. CDR3 DNA: TGTGCCATCAGTGGCCTGACAGGTAATGAGCAGTACTTC. Translated: CAISGLTGNEQYF.

The chain combines TRBV4-1 with TRBJ1-2; tentatively, D is TRBD1 (6 bases). CDR1 and CDR2 (germline): MGHRA, YSYEKL. With 5 bases removed from V and 1 base from J, the gap between germline ends came to 17 bases. The CDR3 covers 16 residues. CDR3 bases: TGCGCCAGCAGCAGAAATGGACAGACCAATAACTATGGCTACACCTTC. Its translation: CASSRNGQTNNYGYTF.

This chain joins TRBV7-2 and TRBJ2-3, with D perhaps matching TRBD2 (6 bases). The CDR3 is 15 amino acids. Trimming took 5 bases from V and 0 from J, leaving 12 bases between them. Germline V gives CDR1 SGHTA, CDR2 FQGNSA. The CDR3, as DNA: TGTGCCAGCAGCCGGCTTGGGGGGAGCACAGATACGCAGTATTTT. Translation gives CASSRLGGSTDTQYF.

CDR3 coding DNA: TGTGCCTGGAGTCCCCGGACTAGCGCGGCCTACGAGCAGTACTTC. Its protein product is CAWSPRTSAAYEQYF. This chain connects TRBV30 to TRBJ2-7, with 9 positions matching TRBD2. This CDR3 comprises 15 residues. Germline lookup yields CDR1 GTSNPN and CDR2 SVGIG (reference sequence). Trimming at V came to 2 bases and at J to 2 bases, leaving 7 bases not matched to a gene. Variable domain in full (rest from reference TRBV30 and TRBJ2-7): SQTIHQWPATLVQPVGSPLSLECTVEGTSNPNLYWYRQAAGRGLQLLFYSVGIGQISSEVPQNLSASRPQDRQFILSSKKLLLSDSGFYLCAWSPRTSAAYEQYFGPGTRLTVT.

The chain links TRBV18 to TRBJ1-3; no firm D call. CDR1 KGHSH and CDR2 LQKENI come from the germline V gene. The V end was cut by 6 bases, the J end by 8 bases, with 20 bases between. This CDR3 spans 15 amino acids. The CDR3 DNA follows: TGTGCCAGCTCGCCCTCAGGATGGGCGAGGGACACCATATATTTT. This codes for CASSPSGWARDTIYF.

The rearrangement links TRBV27 to TRBJ1-5; TRBD1 might be the D (6 bases). Trimming stripped 11 bases from V and 6 bases from J, with 17 bases between. The CDR3 length is 13 residues. Per the germline V gene, CDR1 is MNHEY and CDR2 is SMNVEV (reference sequence). The CDR3 region is CASCKSRGQPQHF. The CDR3 DNA reads as TGTGCCTCCTGTAAGTCCAGGGGTCAGCCCCAGCATTTT.

The rearrangement uses TRBV5-4 and TRBJ1-4; TRBD1 matches at 10 bases. V lost 4 bases, J lost 5 bases, and 2 bases stayed unmatched. This CDR3 is 14 amino acids long. The germline V gene has CDR1 SGHNT and CDR2 YYREEE (reference sequence). The CDR3 DNA is TGTGCCAGCAGCCCGACAGGGGGCAATGAAAAACTGTTTTTT. It yields the protein CASSPTGGNEKLFF.

The chain is built from TRBV12-3 or TRBV12-4 and TRBJ2-1, with D unresolved. This CDR3 is built from 11 residues. V lost 6 bases to trimming and J lost 8 bases, with 8 bases between them. Here the CDR3 reads CASSPRDEQFF. The CDR3 DNA sequence: TGTGCCAGCAGCCCTCGGGATGAGCAGTTCTTC.

V gene TRBV11-3 combines with J gene TRBJ1-1; 7 nucleotides match TRBD1. CDR1 and CDR2 (germline): SGHNT, YENEEA. The trim removed 5 bases at V and 0 bases at J, leaving 3 bases unmatched. This CDR3 is built from 14 residues. CDR3 residues: CASSRQGLNTEAFF. The CDR3 coding sequence is TGTGCCAGCAGCAGACAGGGCCTGAACACTGAAGCTTTCTTT.

The rearrangement links TRBV18 to TRBJ1-6; D is possibly TRBD1 (6 bases). V shed 3 bases and J shed 6 bases, with 18 bases lying between them. The CDR3 is 17 amino acids. Per the germline V gene, CDR1 is KGHSH and CDR2 is LQKENI. The CDR3 coding sequence is TGTGCCAGCTCACCGTCGGTACAGGGAGGGATTAATTCACCCCTCCACTTT. This translates into CASSPSVQGGINSPLHF.

The count of this clone is one. V and J are TRBV18 and TRBJ1-1; TRBD1 might be the D (6 bases). With 2 bases removed from V and 7 bases from J, the gap between germline ends came to 11 bases. The CDR3 sequence is 13 residues long. The germline V gene has CDR1 KGHSH and CDR2 LQKENI. CDR3 DNA: TGTGCCAGCTCACCAGGGGGGGCGGGTGAAGCTTTCTTT. It yields the protein CASSPGGAGEAFF. Filled out from reference TRBV18 and TRBJ1-1, the complete variable domain reads NAGVMQNPRHLVRRRGQEARLRCSPMKGHSHVYWYRQLPEEGLKFMVYLQKENIIDESGMPKERFSAEFPKEGPSILRIQQVVRGDSAAYFCASSPGGAGEAFFGQGTRLTVV.

The chain has TRBV5-1 and TRBJ2-7; 8 positions match TRBD1. The CDR3 sequence is 13 residues long. CDR1 is SGHRS and CDR2 is YFSETQ in the germline V gene. V lost 4 bases and J lost 2; bases outside the gene matches: 2. The CDR3 loop is CASSVTGAYEQYF. The DNA of the CDR3 is TGCGCCAGCAGCGTGACAGGGGCCTACGAGCAGTACTTC.

V usage is TRBV9 and J usage is TRBJ2-3; 16 bases match TRBD2. The junction had 3 bases not matched to a gene; V was cut back by 2 bases and J by 6 bases. The CDR3 has 16 amino acids. CDR1 SGDLS and CDR2 YYNGEE come from the germline V gene. The CDR3 is CASSVGLAGGEDTQYF. CDR3 nucleotides: TGTGCCAGCAGCGTGGGACTAGCGGGAGGGGAGGATACGCAGTATTTT.

In nucleotides, the CDR3 is TGCAGCTGGCACGGGGGTACCAATGAGCAGTTCTTC. Amino acid sequence: CSWHGGTNEQFF. V gene TRBV29-1 combines with J gene TRBJ2-1; a weak D match, TRBD2 (6 bases). With 8 bases removed from V and 6 bases from J, the gap between germline ends came to 14 bases. CDR3 length equals 12 residues. Per germline, CDR1 SQVTM and CDR2 ANQGSEA.

V and J are TRBV5-5 and TRBJ1-2, with D perhaps matching TRBD1 (6 bases). The CDR3 covers 15 residues. V dropped 6 bases and J dropped 8 bases, with 23 bases sitting between them. Germline V CDR1 and CDR2: SGHKS, YYEKEE (reference sequence). The CDR3 DNA follows: TGTGCCAGCACCCGCCCCGGGACATGGGTTGACGGCTACACCTTC. Amino acids: CASTRPGTWVDGYTF. The whole variable domain, remainder taken from reference TRBV5-5 and TRBJ1-2, is DAGVTQSPTHLIKTRGQQVTLRCSPISGHKSVSWYQQVLGQGPQFIFQYYEKEERGRGNFPDRFSARQFPNYSSELNVNALLLGDSALYLCASTRPGTWVDGYTFGSGTRLTVV.

This chain uses TRBV9 with TRBJ1-1; D is undetermined. V gave up 2 bases and J gave up 0 bases, with 14 bases separating them. The CDR3 loop spans 16 amino acids. Germline lookup yields CDR1 SGDLS and CDR2 YYNGEE. This CDR3 reads CASSVGFLELNTEAFF. CDR3 sequence (DNA): TGTGCCAGCAGCGTTGGTTTTCTGGAGCTGAACACTGAAGCTTTCTTT.

This chain joins TRBV11-2 and TRBJ1-2; a possible D gene is TRBD1 (6 bases). The CDR3 spans 14 residues. Germline-derived CDR1 and CDR2 are SGHAT and FQNNGV. Trimming took 5 bases from V and 4 from J, leaving 14 bases between them. The CDR3 DNA sequence: TGTGCCAGCAGCCCCCCGGGACACCTCTATGGCTACACCTTC. Translated: CASSPPGHLYGYTF. Full variable domain (remainder filled in from reference TRBV11-2 and TRBJ1-2): EAGVAQSPRYKIIEKRQSVAFWCNPISGHATLYWYQQILGQGPKLLIQFQNNGVVDDSQLPKDRFSAERLKGVDSTLKIQPAKLEDSAVYLCASSPPGHLYGYTFGSGTRLTVV.

The chain joins TRBV30 to TRBJ1-2; D possibly corresponds to TRBD1 (5 bases). The germline V gene has CDR1 GTSNPN and CDR2 SVGIG (reference sequence). The CDR3 is made up of 16 amino acids. V was pared by 3 bases and J by 0 bases, with 17 bases between. The DNA for the CDR3 is TGTGCCTGGAGACGTCCCAGCGGGGGGGCTAACTATGGCTACACCTTC. It translates to CAWRRPSGGANYGYTF.

The genes are TRBV7-3 and TRBJ2-5; 10 nucleotides match TRBD2. CDR3 size: 17 residues. Germline V CDR1 and CDR2: SGHTA, FQGTGA. V lost 1 base and J lost 2; bases outside the gene matches: 7. The CDR3 reads CASSLNPASGGQETQYF. The CDR3 DNA reads TGTGCCAGCAGCTTAAACCCCGCTAGCGGGGGACAAGAGACCCAGTACTTC.

This clone has just a few counts. This chain links TRBV11-2 with TRBJ1-2; possible D gene TRBD1, 5 bases. In germline, CDR1 is SGHAT, CDR2 FQNNGV. The CDR3 is 13 amino acids. V lost 5 bases and J lost 4, with 11 bases in between. The CDR3 here is CASSRPRGYGYTF. As DNA, the CDR3 is TGTGCCAGCAGCCGGCCAAGGGGCTATGGCTACACCTTC.

This clone appeared a single time. This chain links TRBV25-1 with TRBJ1-4; 7 bases match TRBD1. Germline assignment: CDR1 MGHDK and CDR2 SYGVNS. The J segment lost 8 bases and the V segment lost 5 bases, leaving 5 bases of the junction unmatched. The CDR3 has 13 amino acids. The CDR3 loop reads CASSTGVEEKLFF. The CDR3 DNA is TGTGCCAGCAGTACAGGGGTCGAGGAAAAACTGTTTTTT.

The chain has TRBV12-3 or TRBV12-4 and TRBJ1-6; D is undetermined. Deletions cut 2 bases from V and 13 bases from J, with 9 bases between. The CDR3 spans 12 residues. CDR3: CASSLLGIPLHF. The CDR3 coding sequence is TGTGCCAGCAGTTTACTCGGGATTCCCCTCCACTTT.

This clone has only one observation. The chain recombines TRBV19 with TRBJ2-7; no definite D call. Germline CDR1 and CDR2: LNHDA and SQIVND (reference sequence). V was clipped by 5 bases and J by 3 bases, with 17 bases between them. The CDR3 covers 15 residues. CDR3 in amino acids: CASSLRPNRVYEQYF. The CDR3 DNA reads as TGTGCCAGTAGTCTCCGACCGAATCGGGTCTACGAGCAGTACTTC.

The CDR3 sequence: CASSPTAGGRQSYGYTF. The CDR3 region has the DNA TGCGCCAGCAGCCCCACAGCGGGAGGCCGGCAATCCTATGGCTACACCTTC. This rearrangement joins TRBV5-1 to TRBJ1-2; D is ambiguous. CDR1 and CDR2 from the germline V gene are SGHRS and YFSETQ. The CDR3 runs to 17 residues. With 4 bases removed from V and 4 bases from J, the gap between germline ends came to 23 bases.

This clone was detected many times. The rearrangement uses TRBV4-3 and TRBJ1-2; D gene ambiguous. V was cut by 4 bases and J by 1 base, with 10 bases left in between. The germline V gene encodes CDR1 LGHNA and CDR2 YSLEER. The CDR3 totals 14 residues. The CDR3 region has the DNA TGCGCCAGCAGCCGTTTTACAGATAACTATGGCTACACCTTC. The encoded protein is CASSRFTDNYGYTF.

The chain couples TRBV3-1 (or the pseudogene TRBV3-2) to TRBJ1-2; TRBD1 matches 7 bases. The CDR3 totals 12 residues. The germline V gene encodes CDR1 LGHDT and CDR2 YNNKEL (reference sequence). Losses at the gene ends were 6 bases for V and 8 bases for J; bases not matched to a gene: 6. The CDR3 DNA sequence: TGTGCCAGCAGTCCTACAGGGGTGGGCTACACCTTC. Translating gives CASSPTGVGYTF.

This rearrangement joins TRBV27 to TRBJ2-7; possibly TRBD2 for D (5 bases). The V end lost 3 bases, the J end lost 0 bases, and 9 bases lay between the germline ends. Germline V gives CDR1 MNHEY, CDR2 SMNVEV (reference sequence). CDR3 size: 14 residues. DNA for the CDR3: TGTGCCAGCAGTTTGGGAGCCTACTCCTACGAGCAGTACTTC. Translation gives CASSLGAYSYEQYF.

V usage is TRBV2 and J usage is TRBJ1-2; a possible D gene is TRBD1 (6 bases). Germline V lookup: CDR1 SNHLY, CDR2 FYNNEI. The CDR3 is 13 amino acids. V dropped 6 bases and J dropped 2 bases, with 10 bases sitting between them. The chain's CDR3 is CASRDTGNYGYTF. The CDR3 nucleotides are TGTGCCAGCAGGGACACAGGGAACTATGGCTACACCTTC.

The rearrangement uses TRBV28 and TRBJ1-5; TRBD1 is a possible D gene (6 bases). There are 15 residues in the CDR3. Germline V gives CDR1 MDHEN, CDR2 SYDVKM. With 6 bases removed from V and 0 bases from J, the gap between germline ends came to 12 bases. The chain's CDR3 is CASRPVTGSNQPQHF. In DNA form, the CDR3 reads TGTGCCAGCAGACCGGTGACAGGTAGCAATCAGCCCCAGCATTTT.